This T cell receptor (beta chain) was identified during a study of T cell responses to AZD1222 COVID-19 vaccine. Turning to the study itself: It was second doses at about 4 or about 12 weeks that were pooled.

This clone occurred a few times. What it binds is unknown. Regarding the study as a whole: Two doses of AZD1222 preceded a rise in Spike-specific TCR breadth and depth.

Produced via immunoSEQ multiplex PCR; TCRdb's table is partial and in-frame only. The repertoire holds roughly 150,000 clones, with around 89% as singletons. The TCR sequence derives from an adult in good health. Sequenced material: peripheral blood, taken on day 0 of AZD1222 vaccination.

The CDR3 nucleotides are TGTGCCAGCAGCTCTAGTCAAGGGTCCCCATCTGTAGCTTTCTTT. Amino acid sequence: CASSSSQGSPSVAFF. V gene TRBV6-5 combines with J gene TRBJ1-1; D call uncertain. CDR3 length: 15 residues. Deletions cut 6 bases from V and 10 bases from J, with 24 bases between. Germline loops: CDR1 MNHEY, CDR2 SVGAGI.